The subject of this entry is one T cell receptor beta chain. The V and J ends lost 4 bases and 0 bases, in that order; junction bases with no gene match: 0. The CDR3 runs to 16 residues. CDR1 and CDR2 from the germline V gene are SNHLY and FYNNEI. Naive CD8 cells lacked CD45RO and underwent positive selection for CCR7, leaving out terminally differentiated effector memory CD45RA+ cells. Sequencing used immunoSEQ multiplex PCR; TCRdb keeps in-frame clones, though not all of them. The sample yields under 1 million clones, 90% to 98% seen once. This sample is part of a study of shared clonotypes between healthy human individuals. About the study: The study used three CD4 naive, three CD4 memory, two CD8 naive and one CD8 memory plate per donor.

Sequencing used naive CD8+ T cells sorted from blood. The TCR sequence derives from a man in his thirties or forties in good health. This rearrangement joins TRBV2 to TRBJ2-1; the match to TRBD2 covers 13 bases. The CDR3 nucleotides are TGTGCCAGCAGTGGGACTAGCGGGAGCTCCTACAATGAGCAGTTCTTC. Translating gives CASSGTSGSSYNEQFF.